What follows are 14 T cell receptor beta chains derived from one specimen sequenced in a study of CD8+CD57+ T cells in acquired aplastic anemia. Profiling of TCR beta VDJ combinations and CDR3 sequences used genomic DNA as template. A single record per CDR3 protein comes from TCRdb applying MiXCR to the reads. The sample has over 150,000 distinct CDR3 sequences; 71% are singletons. Patients who underwent sequencing had shown CD8+CD57+ cell expansion by flow cytometry. Material for sequencing was sorted CD4+, CD8+, or CD8+CD57+ T cells (not recorded which) from PBMCs. Receptors were obtained from a human donor with aplastic anemia.

V and J are TRBV24-1 and TRBJ1-5, with unresolved D. CDR3 length: 14 residues. Germline V gene sequence: CDR1 KGHDR, CDR2 SFDVKD. The V end was cut by 0 bases, the J end by 7 bases, with 9 bases between. The DNA of the CDR3 is TGTGCCACCAGTGATTTGTCCAGTTGGCAGCCCCAGCATTTT. This gives the protein CATSDLSSWQPQHF.

This clonotype appeared once. The chain joins TRBV29-1 to TRBJ2-7; possibly TRBD1 for D (6 bases). Trimming removed 7 bases from V and 2 bases from J, with 12 bases in between. Germline values: CDR1 SQVTM, CDR2 ANQGSEA. CDR3 length: 12 amino acids. CDR3 in DNA: TGCAGCGCCCGGACAGAAGCCTACGAGCAGTACTTC. Residues: CSARTEAYEQYF.

In this sample, this clonotype turned up once. The chain links TRBV10-3 to TRBJ2-3; D gene ambiguous. Trimming pared 9 bases from V and 0 bases from J, leaving 10 bases between. The CDR3 extends over 13 amino acids. Germline lookup yields CDR1 ENHRY and CDR2 SYGVKD. The CDR3 region has the DNA TGTGCCATTCGGTCCCAGAGCACAGATACGCAGTATTTT. Its translation is CAIRSQSTDTQYF.

The chain uses TRBV5-4 and TRBJ1-1; 9 nucleotides match TRBD1. The J segment lost 4 bases and the V segment lost 4 bases, leaving 8 bases of the junction unmatched. Germline V gene lookup returns CDR1 SGHNT and CDR2 YYREEE (reference sequence). The CDR3 contains 15 residues. The CDR3 reads CASSPGQGGRTEAFF. CDR3 DNA sequence: TGTGCCAGCAGCCCGGGACAGGGCGGTCGCACTGAAGCTTTCTTT.

The chain is built from TRBV24-1 and TRBJ2-1; D may be TRBD1 (6 bases). CDR3 length: 14 residues. The germline V gene encodes CDR1 KGHDR and CDR2 SFDVKD. CDR3 sequence reads: CAILGTPNYNEQFF. CDR3 bases: TGTGCGATCTTAGGGACACCTAACTACAATGAGCAGTTCTTC.

This clonotype occurred many times. This chain uses TRBV2 with TRBJ1-1; no firm D call. V lost 1 base to trimming and J lost 6 bases, with 9 bases between them. The germline gives CDR1 SNHLY, CDR2 FYNNEI. This CDR3 is built from 13 residues. CDR3 region: CASSEDGRSEAFF. Written as DNA, the CDR3 is TGTGCCAGCAGTGAAGACGGACGCTCTGAAGCTTTCTTT. Using reference TRBV2 and TRBJ1-1 for the parts outside the CDR3, the full variable domain is EPEVTQTPSHQVTQMGQEVILRCVPISNHLYFYWYRQILGQKVEFLVSFYNNEISEKSEIFDDQFSVERPDGSNFTLKIRSTKLEDSAMYFCASSEDGRSEAFFGQGTRLTVV.

This clonotype was counted ten times or more. The J gene is TRBJ2-5, the V gene TRBV2; 7 positions match TRBD1. Germline CDR1 reads SNHLY; CDR2 reads FYNNEI. CDR3 size: 14 residues. V lost 6 bases, J lost 2 bases, and 6 bases stayed unmatched. This CDR3 is CASRVRTGQETQYF. The CDR3 DNA is TGTGCCAGCAGGGTACGGACAGGACAAGAGACCCAGTACTTC.

This chain uses TRBV29-1 with TRBJ1-2, with D uncertain. The V gene lost 4 bases and the J gene lost 4 bases, with 7 bases spanning the gap. This CDR3 has 11 residues. Germline CDR1 and CDR2: SQVTM and ANQGSEA. CDR3 region: CSVAGLYGYTF. Here the CDR3 DNA reads TGCAGCGTTGCCGGGCTCTATGGCTACACCTTC.

Note on this clonotype: One end of the junction fails to match germline, which may point to a read error. V gene TRBV5-5 combines with J gene TRBJ2-3; 7 nucleotides align to TRBD1. The CDR3 is made up of 12 amino acids. CDR1 and CDR2 from the germline V gene are SGHKS and YYEKEE (reference sequence). This CDR3 reads CASSFTGTDSDF. The CDR3 DNA reads TGTGCCAGCAGCTTTACCGGGACAGACTCCGATTTT.

This clonotype came up a few times. This chain joins TRBV15 and TRBJ1-5; 7 nucleotides agree with TRBD1. Germline V gene lookup returns CDR1 LNHNV and CDR2 YYDKDF (reference sequence). This CDR3 contains 16 residues. V lost 0 bases, J lost 7 bases, and 9 bases stayed unmatched. The DNA of the CDR3 is TGTGCCACCAGCAGAGATCTGGGACAGCCCCACCAGCCCCAGCATTTT. Translation: CATSRDLGQPHQPQHF.

V usage is TRBV5-1 and J usage is TRBJ2-2; 8 nucleotides agree with TRBD1. Per germline, CDR1 SGHRS and CDR2 YFSETQ. With 4 bases clipped from V and 2 bases from J, the junction kept 4 bases outside the gene matches. CDR3 length: 15 residues. The CDR3 sequence is CASSPDRVNTGELFF. In DNA form, the CDR3 reads TGCGCCAGCAGCCCGGACAGGGTAAACACCGGGGAGCTGTTTTTT.

This rearrangement joins TRBV2 to TRBJ2-1; D is unclear. V lost 5 bases, J lost 8 bases, and 10 bases lay in between. CDR1 SNHLY and CDR2 FYNNEI come from the germline V gene. This CDR3 spans 12 amino acids. CDR3 coding DNA: TGTGCCAGCAGTCCGATTGGGCATGAGCAGTTCTTC. This encodes CASSPIGHEQFF.

CDR3: CSVEGGQGIYNEQFF. The CDR3 DNA reads as TGCAGCGTTGAAGGAGGGCAGGGGATCTACAATGAGCAGTTCTTC. This sequence joins TRBV29-1 and TRBJ2-1; the D gene is possibly TRBD1 (6 bases). The CDR3 covers 15 residues. Trimming removed 1 base at V and 3 bases at J, with 13 bases between. CDR1 and CDR2 (germline): SQVTM, ANQGSEA.

The chain recombines TRBV7-9 with TRBJ2-2, with 7 bases that match TRBD1. Unmatched junction bases numbered 12, after V lost 5 bases and J lost 6 bases. Germline-derived CDR1 and CDR2 are SEHNR and FQNEAQ (reference sequence). The CDR3 is 16 residues long. The CDR3 loop is CASSQGTASLPGELFF. In DNA, the CDR3 is TGTGCCAGCAGCCAGGGGACAGCAAGCCTCCCCGGGGAGCTGTTTTTT.